This T cell receptor beta chain stems from a study of monozygotic twins with inflammatory bowel disease. Study results and caveats: Relative to healthy twins, IBD patients had fewer clonotypes in common with others, a gap that was especially apparent with disease activity.

Each UMI harboured a 6-nucleotide sample barcode and was appended via template switching. TCRdb reprocessed the 5' RACE reads and keeps a single row for each CDR3 protein, giving no DNA. The listing records 400,000 to 500,000 distinct CDR3 sequences. CDR3 length equals 15 residues. CDR1 and CDR2 from the germline V gene are SEHNR and FQNEAQ (reference sequence). For every donor, one blood sample of approximately 2.5 ml was drawn. In regard to this clonotype: Antigen unknown.

The chain joins TRBV7-9 to TRBJ2-2. The sequence derives from a human donor with ulcerative colitis or Crohn's disease, or a healthy co-twin of an affected twin (not recorded which). Input material: blood. The CDR3 reads CASSYSGSGTGELFF.